The 21 T cell receptor beta chains given below trace back to one sample, sequenced in a study of T cell responses to AZD1222 COVID-19 vaccine. Profiled with immunoSEQ multiplex PCR; TCRdb holds only in-frame clones, not every one. The data contain some 170,000 clones, roughly 93% of them singletons. The material sequenced was peripheral blood, taken on day 0 of AZD1222 vaccination. These receptors all stem from an adult in good health.

The chain is built from TRBV11-2 and TRBJ2-2, with D possibly being TRBD1 (6 bases). This CDR3 spans 15 amino acids. Germline CDR1 is SGHAT and CDR2 is FQNNGV. Trimming took 5 bases from V and 2 from J, leaving 12 bases between them. The CDR3 region has the DNA TGTGCCAGCAGCCACAGGGATTTAAACACCGGGGAGCTGTTTTTT. This sequence encodes CASSHRDLNTGELFF.

V usage is TRBV7-9 and J usage is TRBJ1-2; D unclear. The CDR3 contains 14 residues. Looked up from germline, CDR1 is SEHNR and CDR2 is FQNEAQ (reference sequence). V dropped 3 bases and J dropped 5 bases, with 13 bases sitting between them. The chain's CDR3 is CASSFFPQPYGYTF. The CDR3 DNA reads TGTGCCAGCAGCTTTTTCCCACAGCCATATGGCTACACCTTC.

The chain has TRBV12-3 or TRBV12-4 and TRBJ1-1; maybe TRBD1 (5 bases). The V end lost 8 bases, the J end lost 0 bases, and 7 bases lay between the germline ends. The CDR3 runs to 12 residues. This chain's CDR3 is CASQDMNTEAFF. The CDR3 coding sequence is TGTGCCAGCCAGGACATGAACACTGAAGCTTTCTTT.

V usage is TRBV5-4 and J usage is TRBJ1-2, with D unresolved. Germline assignment: CDR1 SGHNT and CDR2 YYREEE (reference sequence). The V and J ends lost 0 bases and 1 base respectively, with 10 bases between them. The CDR3 is 15 amino acids. CDR3 nucleotide sequence: TGTGCCAGCAGCTTGGATCGGTCCTTTAACTATGGCTACACCTTC. It encodes CASSLDRSFNYGYTF.

This clone has at least ten counts. The CDR3 protein is CASSRQENTEAFF. The CDR3 nucleotides read TGTGCCAGCAGCCGCCAAGAGAACACTGAAGCTTTCTTT. The genes are TRBV14 and TRBJ1-1; unclear D gene. The CDR3 is 13 amino acids. Germline values: CDR1 SGHDN, CDR2 FVKESK. Trimming took off 4 bases at V and 1 base at J, with 7 bases between the two ends.

The gene calls are TRBV12-3 or TRBV12-4 and TRBJ1-1; perhaps TRBD1 as D (5 bases). There are 13 residues in the CDR3. V lost 10 bases to trimming and J lost 0 bases, with 12 bases between them. The CDR3 nucleotides are TGTGCCATCCTGATGGGGGTGAACACTGAAGCTTTCTTT. Protein: CAILMGVNTEAFF.

The chain is built from TRBV7-8 and TRBJ2-3; D possibly corresponds to TRBD1 (6 bases). The germline V gene encodes CDR1 SGHVS and CDR2 FQNEAQ. Between the trimmed V and J ends, which lost 8 bases and 2 bases, there was a span of 14 bases. This CDR3 is 14 amino acids long. This CDR3 is CASAQQGFTDTQYF. The CDR3 DNA is TGTGCCAGCGCCCAGCAGGGGTTCACAGATACGCAGTATTTT.

V and J are TRBV5-1 and TRBJ2-2; D not resolved. This CDR3 has 14 amino acids. The V gene lost 2 bases and the J gene lost 1 base, with 6 bases spanning the gap. Germline-derived CDR1 and CDR2 are SGHRS and YFSETQ. The CDR3 DNA is TGCGCCAGCAGCTTTGGCAGGAACACCGGGGAGCTGTTTTTT. Its translation is CASSFGRNTGELFF.

This clone appeared once. The CDR3 loop reads CASSSGGYTEAFF. CDR3 DNA sequence: TGTGCCAGCAGCTCGGGGGGCTACACTGAAGCTTTCTTT. V and J are TRBV5-6 and TRBJ1-1; TRBD1 might be the D (6 bases). The CDR3 is 13 amino acids. CDR1 and CDR2 (germline): SGHDT, YYEEEE. With 3 bases removed from V and 3 bases from J, the gap between germline ends came to 9 bases.

The genes are TRBV5-1 and TRBJ1-1; 7 nucleotides match TRBD1. V trimming: 5 bases; J trimming: 1 base; junction bases outside the gene matches: 2. The CDR3 is made up of 13 amino acids. Germline V gene lookup returns CDR1 SGHRS and CDR2 YFSETQ. CDR3 nucleotides: TGCGCCAGCAGACGACAGGGGAACACTGAAGCTTTCTTT. Amino acids: CASRRQGNTEAFF.

The chain combines TRBV19 with TRBJ1-1; 7 nucleotides agree with TRBD1. The CDR3 sequence is 15 residues long. V was pared by 5 bases and J by 0 bases, with 6 bases of the junction left unmatched. The V gene's germline CDR1 is LNHDA and CDR2 SQIVND (reference sequence). This CDR3 reads CASSVSGTVNTEAFF. The CDR3, as DNA: TGTGCCAGTAGTGTTTCCGGGACAGTGAACACTGAAGCTTTCTTT. Combining the CDR3 with reference TRBV19 and TRBJ1-1 gives the whole variable domain DGGITQSPKYLFRKEGQNVTLSCEQNLNHDAMYWYRQDPGQGLRLIYYSQIVNDFQKGDIAEGYSVSREKKESFPLTVTSAQKNPTAFYLCASSVSGTVNTEAFFGQGTRLTVV.

The chain carries TRBV5-1 and TRBJ2-2, with TRBD1 identical over 9 bases. After removal of 3 bases from V and 1 base from J, the junction contained 1 base not matched to a gene. CDR1 and CDR2 (germline): SGHRS, YFSETQ. The CDR3 length is 15 residues. This CDR3 is CASSWGQGNTGELFF. The CDR3, as DNA: TGCGCCAGCAGCTGGGGACAGGGGAACACCGGGGAGCTGTTTTTT.

The J gene is TRBJ1-1, the V gene TRBV30, with 9 bases lining up with TRBD1. Germline CDR1 and CDR2: GTSNPN and SVGIG (reference sequence). After removal of 7 bases from V and 0 bases from J, the junction contained 6 bases not matched to a gene. This CDR3 is built from 14 residues. In DNA, the CDR3 is TGTGCCTCCCCCGGGACAGGGTTGAACACTGAAGCTTTCTTT. Amino acid sequence: CASPGTGLNTEAFF.

The CDR3 nucleotides are TGTGCCAGCAGCTTTGGGGGAGATGTTAATGAAAAACTGTTTTTT. It codes for CASSFGGDVNEKLFF. J is TRBJ1-4 and V is TRBV5-5, with D maybe TRBD1 (5 bases). The V gene's germline CDR1 is SGHKS and CDR2 YYEKEE (reference sequence). V was shortened by 2 bases and J by 4 bases, with 12 bases between the two germline ends. CDR3 length: 15 amino acids.

This chain connects TRBV5-6 to TRBJ2-5; D is undetermined. CDR1 is SGHDT and CDR2 is YYEEEE in the germline V gene. Trimming shortened V by 2 bases and J by 6 bases, and 17 bases separated the two germline ends. This CDR3 is 15 amino acids long. CDR3 DNA: TGTGCCAGCAGCTTCGGGTGGTCCCTTGAAAAGACCCAGTACTTC. Translation: CASSFGWSLEKTQYF.

V and J are TRBV7-8 and TRBJ1-2, with TRBD1 matching over 7 bases. This CDR3 comprises 15 residues. V shed 5 bases and J 6 bases; nucleotides not matched to a gene: 12. CDR1 and CDR2 from the germline V gene are SGHVS and FQNEAQ. The DNA for the CDR3 is TGTGCCAGCAGCCGCTACCGACAGGGATTGGATGGCTACACCTTC. Amino acids: CASSRYRQGLDGYTF.

This chain links TRBV5-4 with TRBJ2-7; 9 bases match TRBD2. CDR1 is SGHNT and CDR2 is YYREEE in the germline V gene (reference sequence). This CDR3 has 15 amino acids. V lost 1 base to trimming and J lost 4 bases; unmatched junction nucleotides: 6. The CDR3 sequence: CASSLRSSGAYEQYF. The CDR3 coding sequence is TGTGCCAGCAGCTTGCGATCTAGCGGGGCTTACGAGCAGTACTTC. Using reference TRBV5-4 and TRBJ2-7 for the parts outside the CDR3, the full variable domain is ETGVTQSPTHLIKTRGQQVTLRCSSQSGHNTVSWYQQALGQGPQFIFQYYREEENGRGNFPPRFSGLQFPNYSSELNVNALELDDSALYLCASSLRSSGAYEQYFGPGTRLTVT.

Written as DNA, the CDR3 is TGTGCCAGCTCACCACCGACGACTAATGAAAAACTGTTTTTT. Protein product: CASSPPTTNEKLFF. The V call is TRBV18, the J call TRBJ1-4; D is undetermined. The germline V and J ends were trimmed by 0 bases and 2 bases, with 4 bases remaining between them. CDR1 KGHSH and CDR2 LQKENI come from the germline V gene. The CDR3 spans 14 residues. The entire variable domain, with the rest obtained from reference TRBV18 and TRBJ1-4, is as follows: NAGVMQNPRHLVRRRGQEARLRCSPMKGHSHVYWYRQLPEEGLKFMVYLQKENIIDESGMPKERFSAEFPKEGPSILRIQQVVRGDSAAYFCASSPPTTNEKLFFGSGTQLSVL.

The chain links TRBV29-1 to TRBJ1-2, with 8 nucleotides matching TRBD1. The CDR3 runs to 13 residues. With V trimmed by 4 bases and J by 4 bases, 5 bases remained unmatched. Per germline, CDR1 SQVTM and CDR2 ANQGSEA. The DNA of the CDR3 is TGCAGCGTTGCGGCAGGGGGCGGCTATGGCTACACCTTC. Translating gives CSVAAGGGYGYTF.

The count of this clone is one. This rearrangement joins TRBV30 to TRBJ1-2; D is ambiguous. The length of the CDR3 is 14 residues. Trimming took off 0 bases at V and 8 bases at J, with 16 bases between the two ends. Germline V gene sequence: CDR1 GTSNPN, CDR2 SVGIG (reference sequence). The CDR3 sequence: CAWSVRNSWMGYTF. DNA of the CDR3: TGTGCCTGGAGTGTACGGAACAGCTGGATGGGCTACACCTTC.

On this clone: Other DNA sequences in the sample encode the same CDR3. This chain connects TRBV9 to TRBJ1-6, with 9 nucleotides matching TRBD1. Germline CDR1 is SGDLS and CDR2 is YYNGEE. V was pared by 0 bases and J by 6 bases, with 4 bases of the junction left unmatched. CDR3 length: 16 amino acids. The CDR3 sequence: CASSVEGGQGNSPLHF. CDR3 nucleotides: TGTGCCAGCAGCGTAGAGGGGGGACAGGGTAATTCACCCCTCCACTTT. Supplemented by reference TRBV9 and TRBJ1-6, the full variable domain reads DSGVTQTPKHLITATGQRVTLRCSPRSGDLSVYWYQQSLDQGLQFLIQYYNGEERAKGNILERFSAQQFPDLHSELNLSSLELGDSALYFCASSVEGGQGNSPLHFGNGTRLTVT.